These 7 T cell receptor beta chains share one sample of origin, sequenced in a study of blood T cells in healthy people across ages. Primers used in a second PCR of about 7 to 12 cycles were a sample-barcoded 5' primer and a J-beta primer mix. TCRdb recomputed calls from the 5' RACE reads with MiXCR, one row per CDR3 protein. The sample holds hundreds of thousands of distinct CDR3 sequences, approximately 30% seen once. The sequencing sample was made of blood. The receptor set was obtained from an elderly woman in good health.

This clonotype came up a few times. This clone may be a read error of a much larger clone one base away. The chain has TRBV29-1 and TRBJ2-7; perhaps TRBD1 as D (6 bases). Germline V lookup: CDR1 SQVTM, CDR2 ANQGSEA. V lost 7 bases and J 0 bases, leaving 10 bases between the germline ends. The CDR3 consists of 12 residues. The CDR3 DNA sequence: TGCAGCGGTGGACAGAGCTCCTACGAGCAGTACTTC. As protein: CSGGQSSYEQYF.

This clonotype was observed at least ten times. The chain uses TRBV9 and TRBJ2-5; 8 nucleotides agree with TRBD1. The CDR3 is 17 amino acids. Germline assignment: CDR1 SGDLS and CDR2 YYNGEE. After removal of 0 bases from V and 7 bases from J, the junction contained 14 bases not matched to a gene. This CDR3 reads CASSVGDGTGYTGTQYF. As DNA, the CDR3 is TGTGCCAGCAGCGTAGGAGATGGGACAGGCTACACCGGGACCCAGTACTTC.

This clonotype was seen a single time. This could be a read error, since a much larger clone is one nucleotide away. In DNA, the CDR3 is TGCAGCGTTGAAGATACGCAGTATTTT. Its protein product is CSVEDTQYF. The chain couples TRBV29-1 to TRBJ2-3; D is unclear. V was cut by 0 bases and J by 8 bases, with 0 bases left in between. The CDR3 is made up of 9 amino acids. Germline V CDR1 and CDR2: SQVTM, ANQGSEA.

In its sample, this clonotype was seen many times. The V call is TRBV9, the J call TRBJ1-1; TRBD1 is a possible D gene (5 bases). Trimming took off 3 bases at V and 4 bases at J, with 10 bases between the two ends. Germline V lookup: CDR1 SGDLS, CDR2 YYNGEE. This CDR3 contains 13 residues. CDR3 region: CASSALGTTEAFF. The CDR3 DNA reads as TGTGCCAGCAGCGCGCTAGGGACCACTGAAGCTTTCTTT.

V and J are TRBV19 and TRBJ1-2; D call uncertain. Trimming left V 7 bases short and J 3 bases short, with 12 bases between. In germline, CDR1 is LNHDA, CDR2 SQIVND (reference sequence). This CDR3 is 13 amino acids long. CDR3: CASTNPEYYGYTF. In DNA, the CDR3 is TGTGCCAGTACAAATCCGGAATACTATGGCTACACCTTC. Variable domain in full (rest from reference TRBV19 and TRBJ1-2): DGGITQSPKYLFRKEGQNVTLSCEQNLNHDAMYWYRQDPGQGLRLIYYSQIVNDFQKGDIAEGYSVSREKKESFPLTVTSAQKNPTAFYLCASTNPEYYGYTFGSGTRLTVV.

In its sample, this clonotype was seen many times. J is TRBJ2-5 and V is TRBV7-2; the D gene is possibly TRBD2 (7 bases). The V end lost 1 base, the J end lost 0 bases, and 12 bases lay between the germline ends. The CDR3 is 16 residues long. Germline loops: CDR1 SGHTA, CDR2 FQGNSA. CDR3 nucleotide sequence: TGTGCCAGCAGCTTAGGGGCGGGGGCATACCAAGAGACCCAGTACTTC. Translation gives CASSLGAGAYQETQYF. The entire variable domain, with the rest obtained from reference TRBV7-2 and TRBJ2-5, is as follows: GAGVSQSPSNKVTEKGKDVELRCDPISGHTALYWYRQSLGQGLEFLIYFQGNSAPDKSGLPSDRFSAERTGGSVSTLTIQRTQQEDSAVYLCASSLGAGAYQETQYFGPGTRLLVL.

Concerning this clonotype: The junction does not match germline at one end; this may be a read error. The genes are TRBV5-5 and TRBJ1-5; D ambiguous. This CDR3 has 14 residues. Germline V CDR1 and CDR2: SGHKS, YYEKEE (reference sequence). CDR3 in amino acids: CGSSLAGGNQPQHF. The DNA for the CDR3 is TGTGGCAGCAGCTTGGCAGGCGGTAATCAGCCCCAGCATTTT.